This T cell receptor beta chain was sequenced for a study of blood T cell repertoires in COVID-19. Across the study: PBMCs, B-cell-depleted T cells, or T cells were the source of the cDNA or gDNA that made up the material.

Per the authors' pipeline: Estimates of nucleated cell counts were drawn from the amplification of reference gene primers. Sequenced by immunoSEQ multiplex PCR; TCRdb stores in-frame clones only, minus some. D and trimming were read from the DNA, whereas the V and J calls and clone size are those reported in that table. This sample has some 220,000 clones; roughly 86% occur once, and the top ten carry under 4.5%. CDR3 length equals 15 residues. The ends were cut back, 2 bases at V and 4 bases at J, with 14 bases in the middle. The germline CDR1 and CDR2 sequences are MNHEY and SMNVEV (reference sequence).

The chain couples TRBV27 to TRBJ1-2, with a possible D match to TRBD1 (5 bases). The sequence came from a man aged 45-60 years with acute or convalescent COVID-19. Specimen: peripheral blood. CDR3 DNA: TGTGCCAGCAGTTTACGGGGATTGGGGGGCTATGGCTACACCTTC. Its protein product is CASSLRGLGGYGYTF.